Below are 17 T cell receptor beta chains sequenced from a single sample in a study of post-analysis software for immune sequencing data. Overall study findings and caveats: TRBV5-6, TRBV5-1 and TRBV20-1 were among 4 or 5 TRBV segments more frequent in patients than controls.

Libraries were made from TCR beta cDNA, and they carried unique molecular identifiers. TCRdb fed the PCR reads into MiXCR, producing one record per CDR3 protein. The table has about 820,000 distinct CDR3 sequences, under 70% seen once. These receptors' antigens are unknown. The sample taken for sequencing was blood. The receptors originated from a girl aged 10-17 years with multiple sclerosis.

This rearrangement joins TRBV7-9 to TRBJ1-2, with D perhaps matching TRBD1 (6 bases). This CDR3 is 15 amino acids long. Germline CDR1 SEHNR, CDR2 FQNEAQ (reference sequence). The germline V and J ends were trimmed by 3 bases and 2 bases, with 13 bases remaining between them. The CDR3 DNA is TGTGCCAGCAGCTTCTTAGGGGGGTCAAACTATGGCTACACCTTC. Its protein is CASSFLGGSNYGYTF.

As to this clonotype: The junction departs from the called germline gene at one end, perhaps through a read error. This chain connects TRBV20-1 to TRBJ2-3, with 13 bases fitting TRBD2. The CDR3 contains 16 residues. Germline CDR1 and CDR2: DFQATT and SNEGSKA (reference sequence). As DNA, the CDR3 is TGCAGTGCTGGAGAAGGACTAGCGGGAGCCAAAGATACGCAGTATTTT. Protein: CSAGEGLAGAKDTQYF.

The V call is TRBV6-1, the J call TRBJ2-1; D may correspond to TRBD1 or TRBD2 (5 bases each). V dropped 2 bases and J dropped 12 bases, with 8 bases sitting between them. Germline V CDR1 and CDR2: MNHNS, SASEGT. The CDR3 extends over 11 amino acids. CDR3 amino acids: CASSEWGWQFF. CDR3 DNA: TGTGCCAGCAGTGAATGGGGGTGGCAGTTCTTC.

The rearrangement joins TRBV5-1 to TRBJ2-5; D not resolved. The germline V gene has CDR1 SGHRS and CDR2 YFSETQ. The length of the CDR3 is 14 residues. Trimming took off 0 bases at V and 1 base at J, with 7 bases between the two ends. CDR3 bases: TGCGCCAGCAGCTTGGAGTCGGCCCAAGAGACCCAGTACTTC. Residues: CASSLESAQETQYF.

The V and J genes are TRBV7-8 and TRBJ1-2; D is possibly TRBD1 (5 bases). The CDR3 runs 14 residues. V dropped 3 bases and J dropped 4 bases, with 12 bases sitting between them. Germline loops: CDR1 SGHVS, CDR2 FQNEAQ. CDR3 bases: TGTGCCAGCAGCTTTATTGGTCAGGGCTATGGCTACACCTTC. This translates into CASSFIGQGYGYTF.

This clonotype was observed a single time. V is TRBV6-6 and J is TRBJ2-3; D is uncertain. Trimming shortened V by 0 bases and J by 4 bases, and 11 bases separated the two germline ends. This CDR3 has 15 residues. Germline CDR1 MNHNY, CDR2 SVGAGI (reference sequence). The CDR3 region has the DNA TGTGCCAGCAGTTACTCGTTGAGTAGTGCAGATACGCAGTATTTT. Protein sequence: CASSYSLSSADTQYF.

This clonotype was observed a handful of times. The chain carries TRBV24-1 and TRBJ2-3; D ambiguous. Trimming took off 4 bases at V and 6 bases at J, with 13 bases between the two ends. Germline values: CDR1 KGHDR, CDR2 SFDVKD. The CDR3 is made up of 14 amino acids. CDR3 DNA sequence: TGTGCCACCAGTGAGTCTCGCTCAGTGGATACGCAGTATTTT. Protein product: CATSESRSVDTQYF.

CDR3 coding DNA: TGTGCCAGCAGTTACCGGACAGGATCGGACGAGCAGTACTTC. Translated, it gives CASSYRTGSDEQYF. The chain has TRBV6-5 and TRBJ2-4; TRBD1 aligns across 7 bases. The J call may be in error: the DNA end matches TRBJ2-7 better. The CDR3 extends over 14 amino acids. Germline V lookup: CDR1 MNHEY, CDR2 SVGAGI.

The chain is built from TRBV20-1 and TRBJ2-7, with TRBD2 matching 10 bases. With the DNA end fitting TRBJ2-5 better, the J assignment may be wrong. The CDR3 spans 16 residues. Germline V gene lookup returns CDR1 DFQATT and CDR2 SNEGSKA (reference sequence). The CDR3 DNA reads as TGCAGTGCTAATCCCGGTGCTAGCGGGAGTATGGAGACCCAGTACTTC. Translated: CSANPGASGSMETQYF.

This clonotype was found once. The rearrangement links TRBV14 to TRBJ2-5; 7 bases line up with TRBD1. The germline V gene has CDR1 SGHDN and CDR2 FVKESK. After removal of 4 bases from V and 5 bases from J, the junction contained 7 bases not matched to a gene. The CDR3 has 14 amino acids. CDR3 residues: CASSPRQGTETQYF. For the CDR3, the DNA is TGTGCCAGCAGCCCCAGACAGGGAACGGAGACCCAGTACTTC.

DNA of the CDR3: TGTGCCAGCAGTGTTAGCGGGTTTGGGAATACGCAGTATTTT. It is translated as CASSVSGFGNTQYF. The rearrangement uses TRBV6-1 and TRBJ2-3; 7 bases align to TRBD2. Germline CDR1 is MNHNS and CDR2 is SASEGT. J lost 7 bases, V lost 4 bases, and 8 bases had no gene match. The CDR3 loop spans 14 amino acids.

This rearrangement joins TRBV29-1 to TRBJ2-5; tentative D call: TRBD2 (5 bases). CDR1 is SQVTM and CDR2 is ANQGSEA in the germline V gene. Trimming took 5 bases from V and 4 from J, leaving 11 bases between them. The length of the CDR3 is 12 residues. CDR3 coding DNA: TGCAGCGTTCGACGGGGTTTAGAGACCCAGTACTTC. Translating gives CSVRRGLETQYF.

The rearrangement links TRBV4-1 to TRBJ2-4, with D unclear. CDR3 length: 17 amino acids. Germline-derived CDR1 and CDR2 are MGHRA and YSYEKL. Trimming removed 2 bases at V and 0 bases at J, with 14 bases between. CDR3 sequence: CASSQTDATLAKNIQYF. CDR3 sequence (DNA): TGCGCCAGCAGCCAAACGGACGCGACTTTAGCCAAAAACATTCAGTACTTC.

V and J are TRBV29-1 and TRBJ1-2, with 7 bases identical to TRBD1. Trimming removed 7 bases from V and 6 bases from J; junction bases left unmatched: 5. Looked up from germline, CDR1 is SQVTM and CDR2 is ANQGSEA. This CDR3 region has 11 residues. The CDR3 loop reads CSARGDDGYTF. CDR3 bases: TGCAGCGCCAGGGGGGACGATGGCTACACCTTC.

V and J are TRBV20-1 and TRBJ1-2; no definite D call. V gave up 3 bases and J gave up 12 bases, with 14 bases separating them. Looked up from germline, CDR1 is DFQATT and CDR2 is SNEGSKA (reference sequence). The CDR3 spans 11 residues. The DNA of the CDR3 is TGCAGTGCTAGTGTGCAAGTTTCTGACACCTTC. Translation: CSASVQVSDTF.

This clonotype was observed a few times. The chain combines TRBV20-1 with TRBJ2-1, with D hard to call. The CDR3 covers 14 residues. Trimming took off 3 bases at V and 3 bases at J, with 12 bases between the two ends. Germline-derived CDR1 and CDR2 are DFQATT and SNEGSKA (reference sequence). The CDR3 DNA reads as TGCAGTGCTAGTAGGCTGAGTCTCTACAATGAGCAGTTCTTC. Amino acids: CSASRLSLYNEQFF.

The chain couples TRBV20-1 to TRBJ2-1; 9 nucleotides align to TRBD2. From germline, CDR1 is DFQATT and CDR2 SNEGSKA (reference sequence). Trimming removed 3 bases from V and 5 bases from J; junction bases left unmatched: 11. The CDR3 covers 16 residues. The CDR3 loop is CSARSPGAGGDNEQFF. For the CDR3, the DNA is TGCAGTGCTAGGTCCCCGGGAGCGGGGGGAGACAATGAGCAGTTCTTC.